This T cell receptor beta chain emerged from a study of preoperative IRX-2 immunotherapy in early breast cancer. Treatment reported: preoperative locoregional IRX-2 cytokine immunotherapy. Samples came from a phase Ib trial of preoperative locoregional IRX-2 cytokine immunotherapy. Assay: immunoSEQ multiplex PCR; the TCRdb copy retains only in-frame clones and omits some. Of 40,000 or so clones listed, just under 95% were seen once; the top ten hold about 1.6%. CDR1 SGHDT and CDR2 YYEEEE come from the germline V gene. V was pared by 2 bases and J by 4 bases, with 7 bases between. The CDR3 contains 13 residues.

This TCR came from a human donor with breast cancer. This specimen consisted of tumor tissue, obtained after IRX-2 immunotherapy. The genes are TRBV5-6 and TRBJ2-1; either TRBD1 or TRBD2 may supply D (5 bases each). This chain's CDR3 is CASSFGAYNEQFF. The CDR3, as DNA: TGTGCCAGCAGCTTCGGGGCGTACAATGAGCAGTTCTTC.